This T cell receptor beta chain was recorded in a study of a mutant IDH1 vaccine in newly diagnosed glioma (dated by TCRdb to the early 2020s). For context, the study as a whole: Vaccination started 4-6 weeks after radiotherapy alone, or was given together with temozolomide cycles in the groups whose treatment included chemotherapy. Of the approximately 32 treated patients, approximately 62% were male and 37.5% were female, and the mean age was approximately 41 years. Prior to enrollment, standard therapy consisting of radiotherapy alone, temozolomide alone, or radiochemotherapy with temozolomide had been administered to patients, with the combination being received by most patients. The week-35 safety follow-up was designated visit V12, and the week-47 end of study was designated visit V13. Peripheral blood was collected at six visits: V03 (baseline), V05, V07, V10, V12 and V13. Longitudinal TCRB deep sequencing was performed for some 25 treated patients wherever samples were available for exploratory analyses. The investigation overall reported the following: Availability determined which PBMC samples were chosen for TCRB deep sequencing. Vaccine-induced immune responses across multiple MHC alleles were detected in approximately 94% of patients. No apparent relationship was observed between pseudoprogression and alterations in the top peripheral T cell clonotypes detected by TCRB sequencing. The authors noted that analyses of patient blood samples could not be reproduced because of sample limitations.

The germline V and J ends show losses of 2 bases and 6 bases respectively, and no gene match explains 8 bases of the junction. CDR1 is given as GTSNPN and CDR2 as SVGIG, both from the germline V gene (reference sequence). The cysteine opens and the phenylalanine closes a CDR3 of 17 amino acids. The retained sequence is limited to the CDR3, 51 bases, with the frame set at the first base. The library was obtained by the immunoSEQ multiplex PCR assay. The hsTCRB Kit was used according to the manufacturer's protocol to amplify rearranged TCR beta chain sequences. TCRB libraries were sequenced on an Illumina MiSeq. The study's own analysis went as follows. Demultiplexing, trimming and gene mapping were performed with the kit vendor's proprietary platform. TCRdb obtained this table from immuneACCESS and retained in-frame rearrangements with V and J assigned. These tables miss some clones; where compared with another copy, unresolved V genes account for less than half of the shortfall, and the remainder is unexplained. V and J calls and clone size are those listed in that table; D and trimming were worked out from the DNA. Across this sample there are 90,000 to 100,000 clones, with approximately 89% seen only once. The top ten clones comprise 0.6% to 0.95% of the sample.

The sample's time point label, in plain terms: week 47, end of study. A 20-mer mutant IDH1 peptide at 300 micrograms in Montanide made up each vaccine dose, which was injected subcutaneously together with topical imiquimod. Across visits V03 through V10, patients got a total of eight vaccinations, given in weeks 1, 3, 5, 7, 11, 15, 19 and 23. Newly diagnosed WHO grade 3 or 4 IDH1-mutant astrocytomas showing loss of nuclear ATRX were present in the donors. The samples were drawn from NOA16, a multicentre, single-arm, open-label phase I trial in Germany that tested a mutant IDH1 peptide vaccine in humans for the first time. Genomic DNA for TCRB sequencing was extracted from EDTA blood using the DNeasy Blood and Tissue Kit. Worth noting for this clone: The antigen it binds to is not known. It has no much larger one-base neighbor in the sample; base qualities were not kept.

The origin of this receptor is a woman aged 45-59 years with glioma. This receptor chain uses TRBV30 and TRBJ2-2, with 14 bases in between that match TRBD2. The sample consisted of PBMCs, taken from a glioma patient whose treatment included an IDH1 peptide vaccine. The sequenced DNA: TGTGCCTGGAGTTCCGGGACTAGCGGGAGATTATCCGGGGAGCTGTTTTTT. This translates into CAWSSGTSGRLSGELFF.